The 20 T cell receptor beta chains listed next were all sequenced from one sample in a study of somatic mutations in cytotoxic T cells in rheumatoid arthritis. Here immunoSEQ multiplex PCR was the method, and the copy in TCRdb shows in-frame clones only, minus some. The sample carries about 17,000 clones, about 80% recorded once. Sequencing was carried out using CD8+ T cells sorted from blood. The source is an adult with rheumatoid arthritis.

V and J are TRBV11-1 and TRBJ2-7; no firm D call. Trimming removed 2 bases at V and 0 bases at J, with 17 bases between. Germline assignment: CDR1 SGHAT and CDR2 FQDESV (reference sequence). The CDR3 spans 17 residues. CDR3 in amino acids: CASSLTTRWAFSYEQYF. Here the CDR3 DNA reads TGTGCCAGCAGCTTAACCACGAGATGGGCCTTCTCCTACGAGCAGTACTTC.

The gene calls are TRBV10-1 and TRBJ2-7; 7 bases align to TRBD2. The CDR3 has 15 residues. Germline V gene data show CDR1 as WNHNN and CDR2 as SYGVQD (reference sequence). Losses at the gene ends were 2 bases for V and 2 bases for J; bases not matched to a gene: 6. The CDR3 is CASSEGRGSPYEQYF. The DNA of the CDR3 is TGCGCCAGCAGTGAGGGGCGGGGGTCGCCCTACGAGCAGTACTTC.

Regarding this clone: One end of the junction is discordant with germline, which a read error may explain. The V and J genes are TRBV6-1 and TRBJ2-2; D is unresolved. CDR3 length: 15 residues. CDR1 and CDR2 (germline): MNHNS, SASEGT. The CDR3 DNA follows: TGTACCAGCAGTGAAGCGATGGGTAACACCGGGGAGCTGTTTTTT. Amino acid sequence: CTSSEAMGNTGELFF.

The V gene is TRBV11-2, the J gene TRBJ2-3; 8 nucleotides match TRBD1. The CDR3 runs 15 residues. With V trimmed by 5 bases and J by 6 bases, 10 bases remained unmatched. Germline CDR1 SGHAT, CDR2 FQNNGV. CDR3: CASSHPDRDVDTQYF. For the CDR3, the DNA is TGTGCCAGCAGCCATCCGGACAGGGACGTGGATACGCAGTATTTT. Looking up the rest from reference TRBV11-2 and TRBJ2-3 gives the full variable domain: EAGVAQSPRYKIIEKRQSVAFWCNPISGHATLYWYQQILGQGPKLLIQFQNNGVVDDSQLPKDRFSAERLKGVDSTLKIQPAKLEDSAVYLCASSHPDRDVDTQYFGPGTRLTVL.

The J gene is TRBJ1-6, the V gene TRBV2; no clear D gene. V shed 1 base and J shed 14 bases, with 9 bases lying between them. The CDR3 sequence is 12 residues long. CDR1 SNHLY and CDR2 FYNNEI come from the germline V gene. The chain's CDR3 is CASSEEAVTLHF. The CDR3, as DNA: TGTGCCAGCAGTGAAGAAGCAGTCACCCTCCACTTT.

This chain uses TRBV7-2 with TRBJ2-3; no reliable D call. CDR1 is SGHTA, CDR2 FQGNSA, per germline. V was cut by 3 bases and J by 6 bases, with 19 bases left in between. This CDR3 spans 16 amino acids. This CDR3 reads CASSFEPVRYKDTQYF. Written as DNA, the CDR3 is TGTGCCAGCAGCTTCGAACCGGTCCGTTACAAGGATACGCAGTATTTT.

The V and J genes are TRBV6-6 and TRBJ2-7; the match to TRBD1 covers 7 bases. The V and J ends lost 0 bases and 5 bases, in that order; junction bases with no gene match: 7. The CDR3 is 15 amino acids. Looked up from germline, CDR1 is MNHNY and CDR2 is SVGAGI (reference sequence). The CDR3 loop reads CASSYSTGLHHEQYF. In DNA form, the CDR3 reads TGTGCCAGCAGTTACTCGACAGGGCTTCATCACGAGCAGTACTTC.

This sequence joins TRBV4-2 and TRBJ2-1; the D call may be TRBD1 or TRBD2 (5 bases each). CDR3 length: 17 amino acids. Deletions cut 0 bases from V and 5 bases from J, with 17 bases between. The germline CDR1 and CDR2 sequences are LGHNA and YNFKEQ. The CDR3 DNA is TGTGCCAGCAGCCAAGATGGTGATCTAGGGGAGCACAATGAGCAGTTCTTC. Residues: CASSQDGDLGEHNEQFF.

The chain recombines TRBV9 with TRBJ2-7; 9 bases agree with TRBD2. The CDR3 is made up of 15 amino acids. The germline CDR1 and CDR2 sequences are SGDLS and YYNGEE. Trimming took 0 bases from V and 4 from J; bases not matched to a gene: 5. This chain's CDR3 is CASSVGLADHYEQYF. Written as DNA, the CDR3 is TGTGCCAGCAGCGTAGGACTAGCGGACCATTACGAGCAGTACTTC.

The gene calls are TRBV5-1 and TRBJ2-7; D is unclear. The CDR3 runs to 13 residues. Germline V CDR1 and CDR2: SGHRS, YFSETQ. The V end was cut by 2 bases, the J end by 3 bases, with 9 bases between. CDR3 coding DNA: TGCGCCAGCAGCTTTGGCATTAACTACGAGCAGTACTTC. Translated, it gives CASSFGINYEQYF.

This chain joins TRBV11-2 and TRBJ2-7, with D possibly TRBD1 on 6 matching bases. V was cut by 8 bases and J by 3 bases, with 23 bases left in between. The CDR3 length is 16 residues. CDR1 and CDR2 (germline): SGHAT, FQNNGV. CDR3 in DNA: TGTGCCAGCCATGGACATCGCAAGGGGGTCTTCTACGAGCAGTACTTC. Translating it yields CASHGHRKGVFYEQYF.

The CDR3 loop is CASGLVTDYSYEQYF. The CDR3, as DNA: TGTGCTAGTGGTTTGGTGACGGACTACTCCTACGAGCAGTACTTC. The chain links TRBV12-5 to TRBJ2-7, with D possibly TRBD2 on 6 matching bases. The CDR3 contains 15 residues. V was cut by 0 bases and J by 0 bases, with 9 bases left in between. Germline-derived CDR1 and CDR2 are LGHNT and FRNRAP.

The genes are TRBV5-1 and TRBJ2-7; 9 bases are a match to TRBD2. The CDR3 is 14 amino acids. Germline assignment: CDR1 SGHRS and CDR2 YFSETQ. Trimming took 4 bases from V and 6 from J; bases not matched to a gene: 8. For the CDR3, the DNA is TGCGCCAGCAGCCCGGGACTAGCCGGGCGCGAGCAGTACTTC. Protein product: CASSPGLAGREQYF.

The genes are TRBV19 and TRBJ1-2; D is unresolved. There are 12 residues in the CDR3. CDR1 and CDR2 (germline): LNHDA, SQIVND (reference sequence). The V and J ends lost 6 bases and 2 bases respectively, with 7 bases between them. The CDR3 protein is CASSWGNYGYTF. DNA for the CDR3: TGTGCCAGTAGCTGGGGAAACTATGGCTACACCTTC.

V and J are TRBV4-1 and TRBJ1-6; D remains ambiguous. The V and J ends lost 6 bases and 5 bases respectively, with 14 bases between them. The CDR3 loop spans 15 amino acids. The germline V gene encodes CDR1 MGHRA and CDR2 YSYEKL. CDR3 in amino acids: CASRTNDWDNSPLHF. The CDR3 nucleotides are TGCGCCAGCAGAACAAACGACTGGGATAATTCACCCCTCCACTTT.

This chain links TRBV6-1 with TRBJ2-3, with D unresolved. The germline gives CDR1 MNHNS, CDR2 SASEGT. The V end was cut by 10 bases, the J end by 5 bases, with 10 bases between. CDR3 size: 11 residues. This CDR3 is CATMFGDTQYF. The CDR3 DNA follows: TGTGCCACCATGTTCGGAGATACGCAGTATTTT.

This chain joins TRBV18 and TRBJ2-7; D remains unclear. The germline CDR1 and CDR2 sequences are KGHSH and LQKENI. V lost 2 bases, J lost 0 bases, and 11 bases lay in between. CDR3 length equals 15 residues. For the CDR3, the DNA is TGTGCCAGCTCACCAGCAGCGTACCGCTCCTACGAGCAGTACTTC. Its translation: CASSPAAYRSYEQYF.

V usage is TRBV4-1 and J usage is TRBJ2-3, with D maybe TRBD1 (7 bases). V was cut by 1 base and J by 3 bases, with 11 bases left in between. Per the germline V gene, CDR1 is MGHRA and CDR2 is YSYEKL. The CDR3 runs 15 residues. The CDR3 is CASSQVQGGTDTQYF. In DNA form, the CDR3 reads TGCGCCAGCAGCCAAGTGCAGGGGGGAACAGATACGCAGTATTTT.

V gene TRBV19 combines with J gene TRBJ2-3, with D possibly matching TRBD2 (6 bases). Trimming stripped 2 bases from V and 2 bases from J, with 14 bases between. Per germline, CDR1 LNHDA and CDR2 SQIVND (reference sequence). CDR3 length equals 16 residues. The CDR3 DNA reads as TGTGCCAGTAGTATATGGGCTAGCGCGGACACAGATACGCAGTATTTT. This codes for CASSIWASADTDTQYF.

CDR3 sequence: CASSSSFYPGEGANVLTF. DNA of the CDR3: TGTGCCAGCAGCTCTAGCTTTTACCCGGGAGAGGGGGCCAACGTCCTGACTTTC. This rearrangement joins TRBV7-9 to TRBJ2-6, with D tentatively TRBD2 (6 bases). CDR1 and CDR2 from the germline V gene are SEHNR and FQNEAQ (reference sequence). V lost 4 bases and J 4 bases, leaving 20 bases between the germline ends. This CDR3 is 18 amino acids long. Full variable domain (remainder filled in from reference TRBV7-9 and TRBJ2-6): DTGVSQNPRHKITKRGQNVTFRCDPISEHNRLYWYRQTLGQGPEFLTYFQNEAQLEKSRLLSDRFSAERPKGSFSTLEIQRTEQGDSAMYLCASSSSFYPGEGANVLTFGAGSRLTVL.